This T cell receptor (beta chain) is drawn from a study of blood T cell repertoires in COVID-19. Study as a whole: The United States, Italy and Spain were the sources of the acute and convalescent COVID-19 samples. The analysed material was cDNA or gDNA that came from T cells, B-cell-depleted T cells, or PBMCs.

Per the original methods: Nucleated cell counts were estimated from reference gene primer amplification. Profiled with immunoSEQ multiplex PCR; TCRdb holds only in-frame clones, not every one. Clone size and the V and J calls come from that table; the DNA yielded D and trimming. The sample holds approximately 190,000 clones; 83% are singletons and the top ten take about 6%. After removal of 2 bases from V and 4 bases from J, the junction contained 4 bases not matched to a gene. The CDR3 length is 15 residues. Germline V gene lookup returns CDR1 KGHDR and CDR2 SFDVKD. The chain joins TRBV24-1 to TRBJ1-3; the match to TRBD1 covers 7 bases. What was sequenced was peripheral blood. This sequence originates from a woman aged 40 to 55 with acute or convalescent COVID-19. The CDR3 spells CATSDSRQGGNTIYF. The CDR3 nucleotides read TGTGCCACCAGTGATTCTCGACAGGGAGGAAACACCATATATTTT.